The clone carrying this TCR beta chain was detected only a few times. This specimen comes from a study of early T cells in non-severe SARS-CoV-2 infection. V lost 3 bases, J lost 3 bases, and 18 bases lay in between. Germline lookup yields CDR1 LGHDT and CDR2 YNNKEL (reference sequence). The CDR3 runs to 16 residues. cDNA molecules, individually, were tagged with unique molecular identifiers. TCRdb analysed the 5' RACE reads with MiXCR anew, one entry per CDR3 protein. The sample includes 90,000 to 130,000 distinct CDR3 sequences, about an eighth of them seen just once. The rearrangement joins TRBV3-1 to TRBJ2-7; possible D gene TRBD2, 6 bases. The sample comprised whole blood. This clonotype was sampled from an adult who was a healthcare worker with PCR-confirmed SARS-CoV-2 infection or an uninfected control (not recorded which). CDR3 nucleotides: TGTGCCAGCAGCCAGCGGTGGACCGGACTATACTACGAGCAGTACTTC. Residues: CASSQRWTGLYYEQYF.